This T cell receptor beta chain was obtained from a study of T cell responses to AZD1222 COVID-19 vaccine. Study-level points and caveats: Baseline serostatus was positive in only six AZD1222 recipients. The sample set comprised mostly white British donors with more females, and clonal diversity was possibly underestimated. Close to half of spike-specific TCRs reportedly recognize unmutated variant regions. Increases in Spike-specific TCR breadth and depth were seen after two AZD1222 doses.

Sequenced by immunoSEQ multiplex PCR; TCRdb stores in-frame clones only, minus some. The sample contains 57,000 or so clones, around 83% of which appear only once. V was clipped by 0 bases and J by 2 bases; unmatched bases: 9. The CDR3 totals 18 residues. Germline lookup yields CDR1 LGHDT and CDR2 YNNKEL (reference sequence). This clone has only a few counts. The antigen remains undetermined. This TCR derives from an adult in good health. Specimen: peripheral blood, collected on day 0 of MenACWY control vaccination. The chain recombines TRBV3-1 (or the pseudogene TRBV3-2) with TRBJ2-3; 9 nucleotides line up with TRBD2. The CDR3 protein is CASSQDAVAGVSTDTQYF. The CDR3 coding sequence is TGTGCCAGCAGCCAAGACGCGGTAGCGGGAGTCTCCACAGATACGCAGTATTTT.